Listed here is a single T cell receptor (beta chain). This sample was taken from a study of blood T cell repertoires in COVID-19. Study background: The United States, Italy and Spain supplied acute and convalescent COVID-19 samples. Nucleic acid was either cDNA or gDNA, and it came from T cells, B-cell-depleted T cells, or PBMCs.

In the study's own analysis: Scientists estimated how many nucleated cells there were by amplifying reference gene primers. Method: immunoSEQ multiplex PCR; TCRdb's copy keeps in-frame clones and lacks some. V, J and clone size derive from that table, while D and trimming were established from the DNA sequence. The profile shows 200,000 to 250,000 clones, around 84% of them singletons. Germline CDR1 and CDR2: SNHLY and FYNNEI. The CDR3 is made up of 14 amino acids. Trimming cost V 6 bases and J 5 bases; bases outside gene matches: 9. The rearrangement uses TRBV2 and TRBJ1-1, with TRBD1 matching 7 bases. The receptor comes from a human donor in a cohort sampled during active COVID-19. The sample consisted of peripheral blood. CDR3 nucleotide sequence: TGTGCCAGCAGAAAGGGGGCCAGAGGGACTGAAGCTTTCTTT. Its protein is CASRKGARGTEAFF.